A single TCR beta chain is shown here with its context. Antigen specificity is unknown. The CDR3 is 14 amino acids. Germline trimming cut 4 bases from V and 5 bases from J; bases unmatched to any gene: 6. Looked up from germline, CDR1 is SGHDT and CDR2 is YYEEEE. This sample is drawn from a study of CD4+ T cells in melanoma. Some clones are missing from TCRdb's copy, which holds only in-frame ones; the method was immunoSEQ multiplex PCR. The table includes 15,000 or so clones, approximately 76% detected once. Points from the study as a whole: In melanoma, neoantigen-specific CD4+ T cells reportedly differed in differentiation state. CD8+ T cell, macrophage and B cell function reportedly correlated with neoantigen-specific CD4+ T cells.

The J gene is TRBJ2-5, the V gene TRBV5-6; 9 bases map to TRBD2. The clonotype was recovered from a human donor with melanoma. Sequenced material: cells from a culture (not recorded whether cultured in vitro). CDR3 loop: CASSRGGAGETQYF. In nucleotides, the CDR3 is TGTGCCAGCAGCCGCGGGGGGGCGGGGGAGACCCAGTACTTC.